The 16 T cell receptor beta chains in this list originate from one sample, sequenced in a study of blood T cell repertoires in COVID-19. Sequencing was performed with immunoSEQ multiplex PCR; in TCRdb, only in-frame clones are kept and a portion is missing. The table lists about 130,000 clones, approximately 84% of them singletons. The sequenced material came from peripheral blood. Every receptor here comes from a woman younger than 45 who had recovered from COVID-19.

The sample holds one count of this clone. This CDR3 reads CSAPYVNTQYF. In nucleotides, the CDR3 is TGCAGTGCTCCGTATGTAAATACGCAGTATTTT. The chain couples TRBV20-1 to TRBJ2-3; D remains ambiguous. The CDR3 spans 11 residues. Per the germline V gene, CDR1 is DFQATT and CDR2 is SNEGSKA (reference sequence). Trimming took off 5 bases at V and 7 bases at J, with 10 bases between the two ends.

The CDR3: CASSQFRLAGGRRTDTQYF. DNA for the CDR3: TGTGCCAGCAGCCAATTCCGACTAGCGGGAGGGCGACGCACAGATACGCAGTATTTT. V is TRBV3-1 (or the pseudogene TRBV3-2) and J is TRBJ2-3, with 14 bases aligning to TRBD2. Germline V gene sequence: CDR1 LGHDT, CDR2 YNNKEL (reference sequence). The trim removed 2 bases at V and 1 base at J, leaving 8 bases unmatched. The CDR3 is 19 amino acids.

This chain connects TRBV7-9 to TRBJ2-1; the match to TRBD2 covers 13 bases. The J segment lost 8 bases and the V segment lost 5 bases, leaving 12 bases of the junction unmatched. The V gene's germline CDR1 is SEHNR and CDR2 FQNEAQ (reference sequence). This CDR3 contains 17 residues. CDR3 bases: TGTGCCAGCAGCCCAACTAGCGGGGGGGCTGGACGTGATGAGCAGTTCTTC. Translated: CASSPTSGGAGRDEQFF.

As for this clone: The junction departs from the called germline gene at one end, perhaps through a read error. The V call is TRBV15, the J call TRBJ2-2; D is perhaps TRBD1 or TRBD2 (5 bases each). The CDR3 sequence is 20 residues long. Germline V gene sequence: CDR1 LNHNV, CDR2 YYDKDF (reference sequence). CDR3 residues: CAASRGERRRLLVSPGELFF. The CDR3 DNA reads TGTGCCGCCAGCAGAGGGGAACGGCGAAGGCTACTAGTGAGCCCCGGGGAGCTGTTTTTT.

The chain couples TRBV7-2 to TRBJ2-2; no clear D gene. CDR3 length: 16 amino acids. V was cut by 8 bases and J by 5 bases, with 21 bases left in between. Per the germline V gene, CDR1 is SGHTA and CDR2 is FQGNSA. The CDR3 sequence is CASSQTGVVRTGELFF. The CDR3 nucleotides are TGTGCCAGCTCCCAAACCGGCGTAGTGAGGACCGGGGAGCTGTTTTTT.

This chain joins TRBV5-1 and TRBJ1-1; 8 bases are shared with TRBD1. This CDR3 spans 15 amino acids. Germline V gene lookup returns CDR1 SGHRS and CDR2 YFSETQ. The ends lost 7 bases at V and 1 base at J; junction bases unmatched: 9. In DNA, the CDR3 is TGCGCCAGCGGATTCCTGACAGGGGAGAACACTGAAGCTTTCTTT. Its translation: CASGFLTGENTEAFF.

This chain connects TRBV6-2 or TRBV6-3 to TRBJ1-5; the D gene is possibly TRBD1 (5 bases). CDR1 is MNHEY, CDR2 SVGEGT, per germline. The length of the CDR3 is 14 residues. V lost 3 bases and J 7 bases, leaving 13 bases between the germline ends. This CDR3 is CASSYRGGDQPQHF. In DNA, the CDR3 is TGTGCCAGCAGTTATCGGGGGGGGGACCAGCCCCAGCATTTT.

This clone was found a few times. This rearrangement joins TRBV25-1 to TRBJ1-2; the D is unclear. Germline CDR1 reads MGHDK; CDR2 reads SYGVNS. V gave up 5 bases and J gave up 4 bases, with 20 bases separating them. The CDR3 is 16 residues long. The CDR3 sequence: CASSPLRGRAPYGYTF. CDR3 DNA sequence: TGTGCCAGCAGTCCCCTCCGGGGTAGAGCACCCTATGGCTACACCTTC.

The chain links TRBV6-5 to TRBJ1-1; D call uncertain. Germline CDR1 and CDR2: MNHEY and SVGAGI. V lost 4 bases to trimming and J lost 0 bases, with 9 bases between them. The CDR3 loop spans 14 amino acids. This CDR3 is CASSSFRLNTEAFF. The CDR3 DNA is TGTGCCAGCAGTTCTTTTAGATTGAACACTGAAGCTTTCTTT.

This chain connects TRBV27 to TRBJ2-7, with D perhaps matching TRBD2 (5 bases). Looked up from germline, CDR1 is MNHEY and CDR2 is SMNVEV (reference sequence). Trimming removed 8 bases from V and 6 bases from J, with 23 bases in between. The CDR3 extends over 15 amino acids. The CDR3 sequence: CASGPLADLQSEQYF. In DNA, the CDR3 is TGTGCCAGCGGACCGCTAGCCGACCTTCAATCCGAGCAGTACTTC.

CDR3: CASSQTLAGGSYEQYF. DNA of the CDR3: TGTGCCAGCAGCCAAACCCTAGCGGGTGGATCCTACGAGCAGTACTTC. The rearrangement links TRBV13 to TRBJ2-7, with 8 bases matching TRBD2. Germline V CDR1 and CDR2: PRHDT, FYEKMQ (reference sequence). The V segment lost 5 bases and the J segment 1 base; nucleotides outside the gene matches: 10. The length of the CDR3 is 16 residues.

The gene calls are TRBV6-6 and TRBJ1-4, with 8 bases identical to TRBD1. Germline CDR1 and CDR2: MNHNY and SVGAGI (reference sequence). V shed 6 bases, J shed 7 bases, and the junction held 7 bases outside the gene matches. The CDR3 is 14 residues long. The DNA for the CDR3 is TGTGCCAGCAGCGACAGGGGTATGGGTGAAAAACTGTTTTTT. Translated: CASSDRGMGEKLFF.

The chain couples TRBV12-3 or TRBV12-4 to TRBJ2-7, with D uncertain. The V gene lost 4 bases and the J gene lost 4 bases, with 8 bases spanning the gap. The CDR3 consists of 12 residues. The CDR3 region is CASSSRQYEQYF. CDR3 bases: TGTGCCAGCAGTTCAAGACAATACGAGCAGTACTTC.

V usage is TRBV25-1 and J usage is TRBJ2-1, with 7 bases fitting TRBD2. The J segment lost 4 bases and the V segment lost 8 bases, leaving 8 bases of the junction unmatched. Per the germline V gene, CDR1 is MGHDK and CDR2 is SYGVNS. The CDR3 runs to 14 residues. CDR3 in amino acids: CASGAGWAYNEQFF. CDR3 DNA sequence: TGTGCCAGCGGAGCGGGGTGGGCTTACAATGAGCAGTTCTTC.

With respect to this clone: The sample contains more than one DNA sequence encoding this CDR3. The chain employs TRBV5-1 and TRBJ1-1; unclear D gene. CDR1 is SGHRS and CDR2 is YFSETQ in the germline V gene. CDR3 size: 14 residues. The V end was cut by 0 bases, the J end by 1 base, with 7 bases between. The chain's CDR3 is CASSLGGGNTEAFF. DNA of the CDR3: TGCGCCAGCAGCTTGGGCGGTGGGAACACTGAAGCTTTCTTT.

The rearrangement links TRBV4-1 to TRBJ2-7; 11 bases agree with TRBD2. The CDR3 spans 16 residues. The J segment lost 5 bases and the V segment lost 4 bases, leaving 10 bases of the junction unmatched. Germline V lookup: CDR1 MGHRA, CDR2 YSYEKL. CDR3 in amino acids: CASSPNVAGGPHEQYF. CDR3 DNA sequence: TGCGCCAGCAGCCCTAACGTAGCGGGGGGGCCCCACGAGCAGTACTTC.